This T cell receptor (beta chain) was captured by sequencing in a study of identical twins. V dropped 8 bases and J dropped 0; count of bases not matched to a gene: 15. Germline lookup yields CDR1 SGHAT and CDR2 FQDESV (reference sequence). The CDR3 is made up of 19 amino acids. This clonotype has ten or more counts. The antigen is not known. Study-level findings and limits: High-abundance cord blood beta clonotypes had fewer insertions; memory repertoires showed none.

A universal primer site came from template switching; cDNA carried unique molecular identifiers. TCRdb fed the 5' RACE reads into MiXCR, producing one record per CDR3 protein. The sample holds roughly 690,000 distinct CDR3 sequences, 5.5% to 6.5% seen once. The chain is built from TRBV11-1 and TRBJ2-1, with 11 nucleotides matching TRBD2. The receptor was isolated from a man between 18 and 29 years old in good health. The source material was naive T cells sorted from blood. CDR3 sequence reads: CASETGVLAGESSYNEQFF. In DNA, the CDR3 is TGTGCCAGCGAAACCGGGGTACTAGCGGGGGAGAGCTCCTACAATGAGCAGTTCTTC.